This T cell receptor beta chain was sequenced during a study of esophageal squamous cell carcinoma under preoperative chemotherapy. Background on the study: TCR repertoires were profiled from both peripheral blood T cells and tumor-infiltrating lymphocytes. Whole-study results and caveats: After treatment, tumor-infiltrating lymphocytes seemed to come partly from incoming peripheral T cells, not only local changes.

The CDR3 spans 15 residues. Germline loops: CDR1 SEHNR, CDR2 FQNEAQ (reference sequence). V was shortened by 7 bases and J by 0 bases, with 15 bases between the two germline ends. Indicated time point: before preoperative PTX-NDP chemotherapy. Patients received paclitaxel-nedaplatin as preoperative chemotherapy before surgery. TCRdb re-called the PCR reads through MiXCR, storing one row per CDR3 protein. The sample has about 30,000 distinct CDR3 sequences, 49% seen once. This clonotype was seen many times. What it recognizes is unknown. The source is a human donor with esophageal squamous cell carcinoma. The donor label of this sample is uncertain. This chain links TRBV7-9 with TRBJ1-1; possible D gene TRBD1, 5 bases. The material was obtained from a patient given preoperative chemotherapy. The CDR3 DNA reads as TGTGCCAGCATCTACGCGGGGCTAATGAACACTGAAGCTTTCTTT. Encoded protein: CASIYAGLMNTEAFF.